The 19 T cell receptor beta chains below all came from one sample that was sequenced in a study of CD8 T cells in Susac syndrome. cDNA came from about 0.51 to 1 ug RNA primed by random hexamers. TCRdb re-called the immunoSEQ multiplex PCR reads with MiXCR, one entry per CDR3 protein. The table includes more than 200,000 distinct CDR3 sequences, 94% detected once. The sequenced sample consisted of CD4+ T cells from PBMCs. The receptor source for this set is a human donor with Susac syndrome.

V usage is TRBV20-1 and J usage is TRBJ2-2; 8 bases fit TRBD1. This CDR3 is 14 amino acids long. The V gene end was trimmed by 5 bases and the J gene end by 5 bases; junction bases not matched to a gene: 7. Germline V gene lookup returns CDR1 DFQATT and CDR2 SNEGSKA (reference sequence). The CDR3 protein is CSAYGQGGTGELFF. CDR3 in DNA: TGCAGTGCTTATGGACAGGGTGGGACCGGGGAGCTGTTTTTT.

This clonotype was found once. The chain combines TRBV30 with TRBJ2-6; TRBD1 matches at 7 bases. The CDR3 runs 18 residues. V lost 4 bases, J lost 0 bases, and 12 bases stayed unmatched. Germline V CDR1 and CDR2: GTSNPN, SVGIG (reference sequence). CDR3 in amino acids: CAWNRDSSYSSGANVLTF. The CDR3, as DNA: TGTGCCTGGAACCGGGACAGCAGTTATAGCTCTGGGGCCAACGTCCTGACTTTC.

V gene TRBV19 combines with J gene TRBJ1-5, with D uncertain. CDR1 and CDR2 (germline): LNHDA, SQIVND (reference sequence). V dropped 1 base and J dropped 7 bases, with 5 bases sitting between them. The CDR3 has 12 residues. In nucleotides, the CDR3 is TGTGCCAGTAGTATAGGAGGCCAGCCCCAGCATTTT. Residues: CASSIGGQPQHF.

The V call is TRBV4-2, the J call TRBJ2-3, with D unclear. V was shortened by 1 base and J by 2 bases, with 13 bases between the two germline ends. The CDR3 has 16 amino acids. From germline, CDR1 is LGHNA and CDR2 YNFKEQ. CDR3 amino acids: CASSQGTDNPTDTQYF. The CDR3 DNA reads as TGTGCCAGCAGCCAAGGGACCGATAACCCCACAGATACGCAGTATTTT.

This chain links TRBV15 with TRBJ2-5; a weak D match, TRBD2 (5 bases). This CDR3 spans 13 amino acids. Germline V gene lookup returns CDR1 LNHNV and CDR2 YYDKDF (reference sequence). Trimming removed 5 bases at V and 2 bases at J, with 9 bases between. CDR3 residues: CATSPGGQETQYF. The CDR3 nucleotides are TGTGCCACCAGCCCTGGCGGGCAAGAGACCCAGTACTTC.

In regard to this clonotype: Because the CDR3's place on the DNA is in doubt, the DNA is left out and the CDR3 is given as listed by TCRdb. The chain uses TRBV12-3 or TRBV12-4 and TRBJ1-1. The CDR3 has 14 amino acids, counting both end residues. This chain's CDR3 is CASSSSAGSTEAFF.

V is TRBV7-2 and J is TRBJ2-3; TRBD1 matches 10 bases. Germline trimming cut 6 bases from V and 3 bases from J; bases unmatched to any gene: 12. Per the germline V gene, CDR1 is SGHTA and CDR2 is FQGNSA. CDR3 size: 17 residues. CDR3 in DNA: TGTGCCAGCAGTCGAGACCTCGGACAGGGGGTGACAGATACGCAGTATTTT. Its translation: CASSRDLGQGVTDTQYF.

The chain joins TRBV20-1 to TRBJ1-6, with 7 bases that match TRBD1. With 1 base clipped from V and 8 bases from J, the junction kept 8 bases outside the gene matches. Germline loops: CDR1 DFQATT, CDR2 SNEGSKA (reference sequence). This CDR3 is 15 amino acids long. CDR3 protein: CSARGPGQRDSPLHF. CDR3 in DNA: TGCAGTGCTAGAGGCCCGGGACAGCGAGATTCACCCCTCCACTTT.

The chain recombines TRBV6-5 with TRBJ2-5, with D perhaps matching TRBD1 (5 bases). Germline loops: CDR1 MNHEY, CDR2 SVGAGI. This CDR3 is built from 11 residues. V lost 8 bases, J lost 4 bases, and 8 bases lay in between. The CDR3 DNA reads as TGTGCCAGCGGCCAGGGAGAGACCCAGTACTTC. Residues: CASGQGETQYF.

V is TRBV6-5 and J is TRBJ1-2; 10 bases agree with TRBD1. CDR1 MNHEY and CDR2 SVGAGI come from the germline V gene. V was clipped by 0 bases and J by 3 bases; unmatched bases: 7. CDR3 length equals 17 residues. Here the CDR3 DNA reads TGTGCCAGCAGTTACTCCGGGACAGGGGACGTCGACTATGGCTACACCTTC. Translation gives CASSYSGTGDVDYGYTF.

This clonotype showed up just once. The chain carries TRBV6-2 or TRBV6-3 and TRBJ1-1; unclear D gene. The germline V gene has CDR1 MNHEY and CDR2 SVGEGT. The CDR3 length is 15 residues. Trimming removed 2 bases from V and 1 base from J, with 11 bases in between. CDR3: CASSYAGRSNTEAFF. The CDR3 region has the DNA TGTGCCAGCAGTTACGCAGGACGGTCGAACACTGAAGCTTTCTTT.

This chain uses TRBV3-1 with TRBJ2-1; the match to TRBD2 covers 10 bases. The CDR3 covers 16 residues. The V segment lost 0 bases and the J segment 9 bases; nucleotides outside the gene matches: 8. CDR1 and CDR2 from the germline V gene are LGHDT and YNNKEL (reference sequence). The CDR3 sequence: CASSQDGLAGVVEQFF. The DNA of the CDR3 is TGTGCCAGCAGCCAAGATGGGCTAGCGGGGGTGGTTGAGCAGTTCTTC.

The chain combines TRBV12-3 or TRBV12-4 with TRBJ2-7; D gene unclear. V was trimmed by 6 bases and J by 0 bases, leaving 15 bases between them. CDR3 length: 15 amino acids. The CDR3, as DNA: TGTGCCAGCAGCTCTACTCGATCTTTCTCCTACGAGCAGTACTTC. Amino acid sequence: CASSSTRSFSYEQYF.

The V call is TRBV6-4, the J call TRBJ1-2; possible D gene TRBD1, 5 bases. The CDR3 loop spans 13 amino acids. V was trimmed by 6 bases and J by 8 bases, leaving 16 bases between them. Germline V lookup: CDR1 MRHNA, CDR2 SNTAGT. The CDR3 spells CASSHGTEKGYTF. The CDR3 coding sequence is TGTGCCAGCAGCCACGGGACGGAGAAGGGCTACACCTTC.

The chain recombines TRBV30 with TRBJ1-1; maybe TRBD1 (5 bases). Between the trimmed V and J ends, which lost 2 bases and 6 bases, there was a span of 28 bases. From germline, CDR1 is GTSNPN and CDR2 SVGIG (reference sequence). The CDR3 consists of 18 residues. The CDR3 here is CAWSSGLLGRGVLAEAFF. The CDR3 coding sequence is TGTGCCTGGAGTAGTGGTCTCCTGGGGCGCGGGGTCTTGGCTGAAGCTTTCTTT.

This clonotype has more than one count but fewer than ten. The rearrangement links TRBV4-1 to TRBJ1-2; D gene ambiguous. Trimming pared 0 bases from V and 3 bases from J, leaving 8 bases between. CDR1 and CDR2 (germline): MGHRA, YSYEKL. This CDR3 is 14 amino acids long. DNA for the CDR3: TGCGCCAGCAGCCAAGAAGTACCGTACTATGGCTACACCTTC. It is translated as CASSQEVPYYGYTF.

This clonotype was found once. The J gene is TRBJ2-3, the V gene TRBV3-1, with TRBD2 identical over 8 bases. V shed 5 bases, J shed 0 bases, and the junction held 7 bases outside the gene matches. CDR1 and CDR2 from the germline V gene are LGHDT and YNNKEL (reference sequence). CDR3 length: 16 amino acids. CDR3 sequence: CASSSSGGPSTDTQYF. Here the CDR3 DNA reads TGTGCCAGCAGCTCCTCGGGGGGGCCTAGCACAGATACGCAGTATTTT.

The chain joins TRBV3-1 to TRBJ1-3; D uncertain. V was pared by 4 bases and J by 4 bases, with 8 bases between. The CDR3 has 13 residues. CDR1 is LGHDT, CDR2 YNNKEL, per germline (reference sequence). For the CDR3, the DNA is TGTGCCAGCAGCCGTTCCGTGGGAAACACCATATATTTT. It codes for CASSRSVGNTIYF.

The rearrangement uses TRBV5-1 and TRBJ1-2; the D gene is possibly TRBD1 (6 bases). The V end lost 6 bases, the J end lost 2 bases, and 11 bases lay between the germline ends. This CDR3 comprises 13 residues. The germline CDR1 and CDR2 sequences are SGHRS and YFSETQ. CDR3 bases: TGCGCCAGCAACGGGCAGGGGAACTATGGCTACACCTTC. It is translated as CASNGQGNYGYTF. Full variable domain (rest looked up from reference TRBV5-1 and TRBJ1-2): KAGVTQTPRYLIKTRGQQVTLSCSPISGHRSVSWYQQTPGQGLQFLFEYFSETQRNKGNFPGRFSGRQFSNSRSEMNVSTLELGDSALYLCASNGQGNYGYTFGSGTRLTVV.